The entry below describes one T cell receptor beta chain. This clone was detected once. Its specific antigen is unknown. No much larger clonotype is one base removed from it; base qualities were not supplied. The method was the immunoSEQ multiplex PCR assay. A mixture of 60 forward primers for TCR Vbeta segments and 13 reverse primers for TCR Jbeta segments was used in the multiplex PCR. The CDR3 region of rearranged TCR beta genes was amplified from genomic DNA by a multiplex PCR assay. The amplified TCR beta libraries were sequenced on the Illumina HiSeq System as 87-base-pair reads. As for how the authors treated the data: Across the roughly 640 repertoires, a later analysis counted roughly 77 million unique TCR beta chains, around 11 million of which were shared by at least two donors. Raw reads were error-corrected and collapsed into unique sequences by a nearest-neighbor algorithm in which closely related sequences were merged to remove PCR and sequencing errors. V, D and J gene segments were assigned by aligning CDR3 sequences to IMGT reference sequences. For a sequence to be retained, at least a six-nucleotide match to both a V gene segment and a J gene segment was required. A rearrangement was called productive if the CDR3 had no stop codons and remained in frame with V and J, and every other rearrangement was called non-productive. CDR3 was defined according to IMGT convention as the region running from the second conserved V-encoded cysteine to the conserved J-encoded phenylalanine. The earlier analysis of some 540 of the donors excluded any sequence lacking an unambiguous match to a single V gene segment. In an earlier analysis of approximately 590 of the donors, V segments were called functional above 56.7% productive rearrangements and were called segregating when the between-donor standard deviation exceeded 5%. To diagnose cytomegalovirus status from the catalog of TCR beta chain sequences, a statistical classification framework was built. In a later analysis, V and J genes were assigned by comparing TCR nucleotide sequences against IMGT/GENE-DB human TR gene sequences. A later analysis assigned CDR3 sequences and most-parsimonious VDJ recombination scenarios with the TCRdist pipeline. A later analysis defined each TCR beta chain by its CDR3 amino acid sequence plus V-gene family, and excluded reads lacking a unique V-gene family. In a later analysis, fewer than 600 highly shared, low-generation-probability nucleotide sequences were removed to address suspected cross-contamination and a sequencing artifact. In a later analysis, a clonal expansion index for each public chain was calculated from normalized within-repertoire ranks of inferred template counts. Generation probabilities in a later analysis came from a VDJ recombination model fitted to out-of-frame rearrangements, and those results were checked against IGoR. A later analysis scored TCR-TCR, TCR-HLA and TCR-CMV co-occurrence with hypergeometric tests, applying a repertoire-size bias correction to TCR pairs. False discovery rates were estimated in a later analysis by permuting HLA or CMV assignments 20 times. A later analysis grouped co-occurring TCRs with DBSCAN, adding TCRdist sequence similarity when clustering within HLA-allele-positive subsets. Repertoires with fewer than 30,000 or more than 120,000 public chains were left out of co-occurrence clustering, as were five repertoires with anomalous nucleotide sharing. Not all clones reach the TCRdb copy of this immuneACCESS table, which keeps in-frame sequences only. Checked studies attribute under half of the gap to unresolved V genes and leave the rest unexplained. V, J and clone size reflect that table, while D and trimming were determined from the DNA. Across this sample there are around 140,000 clones, with around 77% seen only once. Of the sample, roughly 0.9% is held by the ten largest clones.

The germline ends are 13 bases apart after V is trimmed by 4 bases and J by 7 bases. CDR3 length: 13 amino acids, cysteine to phenylalanine. Only the CDR3 region is kept as DNA, spanning 39 bases read in frame from base 1. The germline V gene gives CDR1 as SQVTM and CDR2 as ANQGSEA. The sample originates from a study of cytomegalovirus exposure and HLA in healthy donors (dated by TCRdb to between 2016 and 2019). As for the study more broadly: An earlier analysis of approximately 640 of the donors reported 250 to 300 Gb of sequence data and 117 million unique TCR beta sequences from 150 million to 200 million T cells. An early release that covered several hundred HLA-typed donors contained around 330 gigabases of sequencing data and 85 million to 100 million unique TCR sequences. Of the approximately 400 genotyped donors, 75% to 85% were placed in the genetic ancestry cluster associated with self-reported Caucasian donors. The aim of the study was to test whether cataloging public T cell receptors could identify signatures of past pathogen exposure. The T cell repertoires of 666 subjects were profiled by immunosequencing and related to cytomegalovirus serostatus. Besides the first cohort of roughly 700 subjects, a separate validation cohort made up of around 120 different subjects was used. The study combined high-throughput TCR immunosequencing, statistical association of individual TCRs with disease status, and machine learning to predict cytomegalovirus infection status. To study patterns of TCR occurrence, a later analysis re-analyzed previously published TCR beta repertoires from around 660 donors and added high-resolution HLA genotyping. In the later analysis, no new phenotypic data were used to find candidate immune exposures; instead, reliance was placed on TCR beta sequences and their occurrence across donors. An earlier analysis of 587 of the donors applied high-throughput TCR beta sequencing to assess whether each TCR beta V gene segment acted as functional or pseudogenic. Donor age, sex, ethnicity and CMV serostatus were collected together with the repertoire data. A later genetic analysis used genome-wide SNP genotypes for about three fifths of the 666 donors, treating that subset as a discovery cohort. Every repertoire in the discovery cohort had been generated on one and the same sequencing platform. Class I and class II HLA loci were covered by the typing at four-digit resolution. The number of donors typed differed by locus, with 629-630 for A, B, C, DRB1 and DQB1, around 560 for DQA1, some 570 for DPA1, and 472 for DPB1. Roughly 5 DR-DQ haplotypes were handled as single units for association and clustering, since linkage in the cohort was strong. Across roughly 420 genotyped donors of the cohort, an average of about 250,000 unique TCR beta nucleotide sequences per donor were sequenced, and roughly a sixth of those sequences were non-productive. Study-wide conclusions, independent of this receptor: Because HLA typing was missing for some donors at each locus, association tests included only the typed subset. The classifier was reported to diagnose cytomegalovirus status with high specificity and sensitivity in both the original cohort and the validation cohort. In a later analysis, HLA-associated TCR beta chains were found to be more clonally expanded and to have lower generation probabilities than equally common non-associated chains. A later genetic analysis associated a missense DCLRE1C variant with V-gene and J-gene trimming of TCR beta chains, and an independent cohort replicated the association. While some public TCRs were present in many individuals, most TCR sequences turned up only very rarely across donors. The 87-base-pair reads could not distinguish some IMGT-functional V segments, including TRBV6-2 and TRBV6-3, so those segments were excluded. Presence/absence analyses assumed roughly uniform sequencing depth across donors, an assumption that may not hold. According to a later genetic analysis, donors in an Asian-associated ancestry cluster had fewer N-insertions in productive TCRs than the approximately 670-donor mean. The study gave a list of under 200 TCR beta chains associated with cytomegalovirus. Several of the top co-occurrence clusters appeared to be linked to parvovirus B19, influenza, CMV and Epstein-Barr virus, according to a later analysis. The only immune exposure information available for the cohort was CMV serostatus. A later analysis associated about 18,000 TCR beta sequences with specific HLA alleles at a false discovery rate of 0.05. Most CMV-associated TCR beta chains appeared to be HLA-restricted in a later analysis, and the HLA associations seemed to be driven largely by CMV exposure. A further reported finding was that TCR beta sequences accurately predicted the HLA-A and HLA-B alleles for most subjects in the first cohort. The sequencing pipeline was judged likely to have produced a cluster of highly shared sequence variants as a technical artifact. Strong co-occurrence of HLA alleles, especially DR and DQ, made assigning TCR associations to individual alleles difficult. In a later analysis, TCR association rates were found to vary across HLA loci, with the most associated TCRs seen for DRB1 alleles and the fewest for HLA-C alleles. Only TCR beta chains were sequenced in this cohort, and the absence of alpha or paired-chain data limited detectable features. The earlier analysis of approximately 590 of the donors excluded over 15 rarely observed V segments, including chromosome 9 orphons, because counts were too low. It was suggested by the authors that the approach could potentially be generalized to other disease states and immunological phenotypes. A few of the identified cytomegalovirus-associated TCR beta chains were confirmed in vitro to be specific for cytomegalovirus antigens. An earlier analysis of approximately 530 of the donors showed that most TCR beta V segments appeared in productive rearrangements either about 87% or about 30% of the time, which broadly matched IMGT annotations. Correlated functional status among segregating V segments might reflect linkage disequilibrium, but an unknown experimental factor could not be ruled out.

The cohort was made up of 500 to 850 healthy bone marrow donors. Cohort members were all nominally healthy when sampled, although unrecorded immune exposures were likely present. The donor was CMV seronegative and was included in the group of several hundred seronegative cohort members. Every donor gave a peripheral blood sample, and the peripheral blood mononuclear cells from that sample were used for TCR beta sequencing. Genomic DNA extraction from the blood cell samples was performed with the Qiagen DNeasy Blood Extraction Kit. Sequencing was done on a sample of PBMCs. Recombination connected TRBV29-1 to TRBJ1-4; there is no confident call for the D gene. This clonotype originated in a woman aged 60-70 years in good health and CMV-seronegative. For the CDR3, the sequence is CSVVGTYGEKLFF. The nucleotide sequence is given as TGCAGCGTTGTTGGTACATATGGTGAAAAACTGTTTTTT.